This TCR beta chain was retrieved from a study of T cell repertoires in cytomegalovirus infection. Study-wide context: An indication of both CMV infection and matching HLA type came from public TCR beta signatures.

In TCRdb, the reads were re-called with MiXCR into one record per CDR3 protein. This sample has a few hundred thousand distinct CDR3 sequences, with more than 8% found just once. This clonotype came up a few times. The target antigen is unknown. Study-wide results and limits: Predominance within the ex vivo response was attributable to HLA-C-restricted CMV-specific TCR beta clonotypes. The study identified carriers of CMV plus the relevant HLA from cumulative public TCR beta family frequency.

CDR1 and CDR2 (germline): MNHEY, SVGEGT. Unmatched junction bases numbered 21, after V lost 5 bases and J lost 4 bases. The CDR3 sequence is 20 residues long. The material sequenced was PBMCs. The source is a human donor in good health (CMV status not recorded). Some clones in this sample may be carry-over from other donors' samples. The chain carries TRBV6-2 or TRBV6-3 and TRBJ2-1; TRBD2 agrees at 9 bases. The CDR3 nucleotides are TGTGCCAGCAGTCAACGTAGCGGGAGTAACCAGATCATTAAATACAATGAGCAGTTCTTC. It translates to CASSQRSGSNQIIKYNEQFF.